This TCR beta chain was observed in a study of early T cells in non-severe SARS-CoV-2 infection. Study as a whole: Bulk RNA from unsorted whole blood was sequenced; chains were unpaired.

Study results and caveats: VDJdb matches were skewed toward anti-spike CD8 T cell responses.

Unique molecular identifiers were affixed to single, distinct cDNA molecules. TCRdb used MiXCR to reprocess the 5' RACE reads, holding one entry per CDR3 protein. The sample shows 99,000 or so distinct CDR3 sequences, approximately 15% of them seen only once. This clonotype was seen repeatedly, ten times or more. Its antigen is undetermined. Germline CDR1 reads SGHNT; CDR2 reads YYREEE (reference sequence). Between the trimmed V and J ends, which lost 5 bases and 2 bases, there was a span of 11 bases. The CDR3 consists of 13 residues. Sample: whole blood. The clonotype comes from an adult who was a healthcare worker with PCR-confirmed SARS-CoV-2 infection or an uninfected control (not recorded which). This chain links TRBV5-4 with TRBJ2-7; D unresolved. Here the CDR3 reads CASRSGLTYEQYF. In DNA, the CDR3 is TGTGCCAGCAGGTCCGGCCTGACCTACGAGCAGTACTTC.